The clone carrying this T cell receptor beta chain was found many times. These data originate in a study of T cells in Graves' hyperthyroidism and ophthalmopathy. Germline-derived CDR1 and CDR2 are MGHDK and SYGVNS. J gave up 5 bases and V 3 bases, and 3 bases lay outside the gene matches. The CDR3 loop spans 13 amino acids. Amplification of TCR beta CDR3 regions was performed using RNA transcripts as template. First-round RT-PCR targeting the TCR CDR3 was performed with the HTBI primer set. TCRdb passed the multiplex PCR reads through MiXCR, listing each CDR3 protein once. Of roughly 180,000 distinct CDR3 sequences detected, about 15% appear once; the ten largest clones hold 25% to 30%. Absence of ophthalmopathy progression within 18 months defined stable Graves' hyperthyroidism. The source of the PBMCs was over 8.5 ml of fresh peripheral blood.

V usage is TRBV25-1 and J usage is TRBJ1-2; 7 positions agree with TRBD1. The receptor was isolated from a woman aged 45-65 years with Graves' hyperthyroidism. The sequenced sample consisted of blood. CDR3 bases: TGTGCCAGCAGTGACGCAGGGGGGTATGGCTACACCTTC. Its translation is CASSDAGGYGYTF.